Listed below are T cell receptor beta chains from one sample, sequenced in a study of blood T cells in healthy people across ages. TCRdb analysed the 5' RACE reads with MiXCR anew, one entry per CDR3 protein. The profile shows roughly 1.4 million distinct CDR3 sequences, around 59% of them singletons. The sample comprised blood. Source of these receptors: a man aged 18 to 30 in good health. CDR3s include the opening cysteine and the closing phenylalanine or tryptophan. D genes are given only for firm matches. The size of a clone is reported for some rows only, either as once, few or many, or as a class for expanded clones.

v_call	j_call	clone_size	d_call	cdr3_aa	cdr3_nt
TRBV29-1	TRBJ2-4	few	.	CSAVGQVGNIQYF	TGCAGCGCCGTAGGCCAAGTCGGAAACATTCAGTACTTC
TRBV6-6	TRBJ2-1	.	.	CASSYRGLYNEQFF	TGTGCCAGCAGTTATCGCGGGCTTTACAATGAGCAGTTCTTC
TRBV6-2/TRBV6-3	TRBJ2-1	few	TRBD2	CASSWTGTSGSGVFF	TGTGCCAGCAGTTGGACCGGGACTAGCGGGAGTGGGGTGTTCTTC
TRBV27	TRBJ2-5	few	.	CASSLFLQETQYF	TGTGCCAGCAGTTTATTTCTTCAAGAGACCCAGTACTTC
TRBV4-3	TRBJ1-3	.	.	CASSQEGGGVGNTIYF	TGCGCCAGCAGCCAAGAGGGGGGAGGTGTCGGAAACACCATATATTTT
TRBV4-1	TRBJ2-7	.	TRBD2	CASSRPLGGDEQYF	TGCGCCAGCAGCCGGCCACTGGGAGGGGACGAGCAGTACTTC
TRBV5-5	TRBJ1-1	.	.	CASSSGRYLLNPEAFF	TGTGCCAGCAGCTCGGGACGGTACCTTCTGAACCCTGAAGCTTTCTTT
TRBV6-5	TRBJ2-3	.	TRBD2	CASSYWTSGSDTQYF	TGTGCCAGCAGTTACTGGACTAGCGGGAGCGATACGCAGTATTTT
TRBV20-1	TRBJ2-1	few	.	CSARDLREEQFF	TGCAGTGCTAGAGATCTCCGGGAGGAGCAGTTCTTC
TRBV7-9	TRBJ2-1	.	TRBD2	CSSSLLAGSYNEQFF	TGTTCCAGCAGCTTGCTAGCGGGGAGTTACAATGAGCAGTTCTTC
TRBV6-5	TRBJ2-7	.	.	CASSYSTGTIYEQYF	TGTGCCAGCAGTTACTCGACCGGGACAATCTACGAGCAGTACTTC
TRBV6-5	TRBJ2-3	few	.	CASSTGGAFTDTQYF	TGTGCCAGCAGTACAGGAGGGGCCTTCACAGATACGCAGTATTTT